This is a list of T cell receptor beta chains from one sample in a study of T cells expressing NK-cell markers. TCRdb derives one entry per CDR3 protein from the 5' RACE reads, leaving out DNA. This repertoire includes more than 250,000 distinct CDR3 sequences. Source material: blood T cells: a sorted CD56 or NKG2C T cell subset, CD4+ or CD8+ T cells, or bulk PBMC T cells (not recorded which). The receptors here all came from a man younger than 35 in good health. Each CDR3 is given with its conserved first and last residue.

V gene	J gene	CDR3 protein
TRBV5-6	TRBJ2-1	CASSGLVDYNEQFF
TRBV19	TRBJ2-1	CASSIFGEAYNEQFF
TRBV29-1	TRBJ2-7	CSVPGLARGGVYEQYF
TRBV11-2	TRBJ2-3	CASSLTGTDTQYF
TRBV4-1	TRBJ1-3	CASSSGTGGRNTIYF
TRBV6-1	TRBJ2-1	CASALAGRGYNEQFF
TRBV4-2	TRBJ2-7	CASSQGSSGKAYEQYF
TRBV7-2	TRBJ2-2	CASSFSRGSNTGELFF
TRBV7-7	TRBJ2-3	CASSLGAGTKQYF
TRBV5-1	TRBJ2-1	CASSLRGASSYNEQFF
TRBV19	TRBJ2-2	CASSTSAPGTGELFF
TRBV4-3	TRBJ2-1	CASSQERTGGLNEQFF
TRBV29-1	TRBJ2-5	CSHLSLETQYF
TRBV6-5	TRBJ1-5	CASSYDGSSNQPQHF
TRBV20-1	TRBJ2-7	CSARLLAGVYEQYF
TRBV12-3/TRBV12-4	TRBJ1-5	CASLGQGHQPQHF
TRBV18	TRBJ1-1	CASSPSRDINREAFF
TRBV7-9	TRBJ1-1	CASSLLGPLMNTEAFF
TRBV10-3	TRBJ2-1	CAITGLAGGGEQFF
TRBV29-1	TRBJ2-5	CSVASGETQYF
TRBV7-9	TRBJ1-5	CASSPGRGPGQPQHF
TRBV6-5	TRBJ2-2	CASYTGVSGELFF
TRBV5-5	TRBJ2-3	CASSLGGAQNTQYF
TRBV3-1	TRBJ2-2	CATRDPGGELFF
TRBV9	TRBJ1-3	CASSGGQSLDHAGNTIYF
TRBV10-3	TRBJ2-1	CATAEREGNNEQFF
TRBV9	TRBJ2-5	CASSGAGETQYF
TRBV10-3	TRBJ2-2	CAISPDRGLKGGELFF
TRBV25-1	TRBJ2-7	CASSGSGTGGFYEQYF
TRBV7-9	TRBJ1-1	CASSSLGQNTEAFF
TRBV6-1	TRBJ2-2	CASSPIRDNGDGELFF
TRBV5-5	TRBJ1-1	CASSLFGQNTEAFF
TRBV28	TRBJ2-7	CASSLRDVSYEQYF
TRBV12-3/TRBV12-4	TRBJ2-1	CASSLDPNYNEQFF
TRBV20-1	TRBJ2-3	CSVNDRVGTDTQYF
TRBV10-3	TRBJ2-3	CAIGRATDTQYF
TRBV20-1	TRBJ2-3	CSAPSPHTDTQYF
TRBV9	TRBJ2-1	CASAGGPISEQFF
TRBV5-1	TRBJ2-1	CASSRTTGTGGLREQFF
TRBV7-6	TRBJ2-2	CASSLAQTTNTGELFF
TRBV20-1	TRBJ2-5	CSASIPGLAETQYF
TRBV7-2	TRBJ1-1	CASSLSQGVNTEAFF
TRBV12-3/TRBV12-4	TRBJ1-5	CASSLRLAGANQPQHF
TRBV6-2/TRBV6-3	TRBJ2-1	CASSYWPYNEQFF
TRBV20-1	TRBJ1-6	CSAIRGGDNSPLHF
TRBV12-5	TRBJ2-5	CASGLAGQQETQYF
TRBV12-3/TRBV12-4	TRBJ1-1	CASSLAGGNTEAFF
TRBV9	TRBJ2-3	CASSASSTDTQYF
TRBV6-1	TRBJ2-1	CASTNRREGQNEQFF
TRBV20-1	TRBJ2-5	CSVSWEGGQEAQYF
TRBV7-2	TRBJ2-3	CASSGQTSGATDTQYF
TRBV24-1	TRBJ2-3	CATSLGASGTVTQYF
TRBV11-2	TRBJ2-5	CASRRLAGVRETQYF
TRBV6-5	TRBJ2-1	CASSPLGGSYNEQFF
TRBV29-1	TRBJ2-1	CSVVIRTAYNEQFF
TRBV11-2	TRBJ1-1	CASSLREGGWTEAFF
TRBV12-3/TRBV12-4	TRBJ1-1	CASGRTGGDTEAFF
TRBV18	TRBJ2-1	CASSDWGLAKNEQFF
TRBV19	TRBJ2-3	CASSWGQPTDTQYF
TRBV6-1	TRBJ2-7	CASSEFGTGGLAGVEQYF